Presented here are 18 T cell receptor beta chains from one specimen sequenced in a study of T cell responses to AZD1222 COVID-19 vaccine. TCRdb's table, derived via immunoSEQ multiplex PCR, lists solely in-frame clones and lacks some. The sample lists fewer than 200,000 clones, 70% to 90% occurring once. The source material was peripheral blood, sampled 28 days after the second AZD1222 dose. The receptors come from an adult who received the AZD1222 COVID-19 vaccine.

The chain combines TRBV6-5 with TRBJ1-2, with a weak D call TRBD1 (6 bases). The CDR3 runs 14 residues. Trimming cost V 5 bases and J 7 bases, with 17 bases left between them. Germline V gene lookup returns CDR1 MNHEY and CDR2 SVGAGI. CDR3 loop: CASSNREFVSGYTF. CDR3 DNA sequence: TGTGCCAGCAGTAACAGGGAGTTCGTAAGTGGCTACACCTTC.

V is TRBV6-4 and J is TRBJ1-1; 10 nucleotides agree with TRBD1. V shed 9 bases, J shed 10 bases, and the junction held 5 bases outside the gene matches. The CDR3 contains 11 residues. Germline V gives CDR1 MRHNA, CDR2 SNTAGT. CDR3 residues: CASPGDRGAFF. Written as DNA, the CDR3 is TGTGCCAGTCCGGGGGACAGGGGAGCTTTCTTT.

The rearrangement links TRBV7-9 to TRBJ1-6; TRBD1 might be the D (6 bases). V lost 5 bases to trimming and J lost 7 bases, with 21 bases between them. Germline V CDR1 and CDR2: SEHNR, FQNEAQ (reference sequence). The CDR3 is 17 residues long. The DNA of the CDR3 is TGTGCCAGCAGCCAAGTACAGGGATTGGGTTCAAATTCACCCCTCCACTTT. This translates into CASSQVQGLGSNSPLHF.

CDR3 protein: CSASGSGDYEQYF. For the CDR3, the DNA is TGCAGTGCTAGTGGGTCAGGGGACTACGAGCAGTACTTC. The chain couples TRBV20-1 to TRBJ2-7, with D possibly being TRBD1 (6 bases). Germline CDR1 DFQATT, CDR2 SNEGSKA (reference sequence). The CDR3 is 13 amino acids. The ends were cut back, 3 bases at V and 3 bases at J, with 12 bases in the middle.

The rearrangement joins TRBV13 to TRBJ2-3; TRBD2 agrees at 8 bases. After removal of 2 bases from V and 5 bases from J, the junction contained 15 bases not matched to a gene. From germline, CDR1 is PRHDT and CDR2 FYEKMQ (reference sequence). The CDR3 spans 18 residues. CDR3 nucleotide sequence: TGTGCCAGCAGCTTAAGACGAAACCGGGGGGGCGCCCAAGATACGCAGTATTTT. Protein sequence: CASSLRRNRGGAQDTQYF.

This clone was seen a single time. This chain uses TRBV5-8 with TRBJ1-2; no firm D call. Trimming stripped 4 bases from V and 4 bases from J, with 17 bases between. The CDR3 contains 15 residues. Germline-derived CDR1 and CDR2 are SGHTS and YDEGEE. The CDR3, as DNA: TGTGCCAGCAGCCCCCCTTCCACAGCCATCTATGGCTACACCTTC. Translation gives CASSPPSTAIYGYTF.

This clone was seen a few times. This chain uses TRBV4-1 with TRBJ2-7; no reliable D call. From germline, CDR1 is MGHRA and CDR2 YSYEKL. This CDR3 comprises 14 residues. V shed 1 base and J shed 5 bases, with 12 bases lying between them. CDR3 residues: CASSQVEGRHEQYF. CDR3 nucleotide sequence: TGCGCCAGCAGCCAAGTAGAAGGGCGCCACGAGCAGTACTTC.

The rearrangement uses TRBV5-1 and TRBJ1-4; the match to TRBD1 covers 9 bases. Germline V gives CDR1 SGHRS, CDR2 YFSETQ. The CDR3 covers 15 residues. V gave up 3 bases and J gave up 6 bases; unmatched junction bases: 6. CDR3 amino acids: CASSSGQGIHEKLFF. CDR3 nucleotide sequence: TGCGCCAGCAGCTCGGGACAGGGTATTCATGAAAAACTGTTTTTT.

The chain has TRBV29-1 and TRBJ2-3; D not resolved. V was clipped by 5 bases and J by 5 bases, with 8 bases between them. Looked up from germline, CDR1 is SQVTM and CDR2 is ANQGSEA. This CDR3 comprises 11 residues. The CDR3 protein is CSVQWGDTQYF. CDR3 DNA: TGCAGCGTTCAGTGGGGAGATACGCAGTATTTT.

The gene calls are TRBV5-1 and TRBJ1-2; 7 bases map to TRBD1. Trimming cost V 4 bases and J 8 bases; bases outside gene matches: 17. Germline assignment: CDR1 SGHRS and CDR2 YFSETQ. The CDR3 has 16 amino acids. Written as DNA, the CDR3 is TGCGCCAGCAGCCAACCCCCGCCCGGGACAGATAAGGGCTACACCTTC. It encodes CASSQPPPGTDKGYTF.

The gene calls are TRBV6-5 and TRBJ2-5; 11 bases match TRBD1. Germline CDR1 is MNHEY and CDR2 is SVGAGI. Losses at the gene ends were 6 bases for V and 5 bases for J; bases not matched to a gene: 2. CDR3 length: 13 residues. The CDR3, as DNA: TGTGCCAGCAGCCGGGACAGGGGGGAGACCCAGTACTTC. This encodes CASSRDRGETQYF.

The chain employs TRBV29-1 and TRBJ1-5; D is possibly TRBD1 (6 bases). The germline V and J ends were trimmed by 4 bases and 7 bases, with 14 bases remaining between them. The germline V gene encodes CDR1 SQVTM and CDR2 ANQGSEA. The CDR3 extends over 13 amino acids. CDR3 residues: CSVASGDGQPQHF. In DNA, the CDR3 is TGCAGCGTTGCCTCAGGGGACGGGCAGCCCCAGCATTTT.

The V and J genes are TRBV2 and TRBJ1-4; no clear D. Looked up from germline, CDR1 is SNHLY and CDR2 is FYNNEI. This CDR3 comprises 13 residues. V was cut by 4 bases and J by 5 bases, with 8 bases left in between. CDR3 sequence reads: CASSVERNEKLFF. CDR3 in DNA: TGTGCCAGCAGTGTCGAACGAAATGAAAAACTGTTTTTT.

The gene calls are TRBV7-9 and TRBJ1-1; D not certain. The length of the CDR3 is 15 residues. From germline, CDR1 is SEHNR and CDR2 FQNEAQ (reference sequence). Trimming pared 0 bases from V and 0 bases from J, leaving 8 bases between. The CDR3 spells CASSLALRMNTEAFF. CDR3 nucleotides: TGTGCCAGCAGCTTAGCGCTGCGTATGAACACTGAAGCTTTCTTT.

The chain combines TRBV29-1 with TRBJ2-7; 12 bases align to TRBD2. V shed 3 bases and J 7 bases; nucleotides not matched to a gene: 4. The germline V gene encodes CDR1 SQVTM and CDR2 ANQGSEA. The CDR3 extends over 13 amino acids. CDR3 protein: CSVDLAGGQEQYF. The CDR3 nucleotides read TGCAGCGTTGACCTAGCGGGGGGGCAGGAGCAGTACTTC.

The rearrangement links TRBV19 to TRBJ2-2; TRBD2 might be the D (6 bases). The germline V and J ends were trimmed by 7 bases and 5 bases, with 14 bases remaining between them. This CDR3 has 14 amino acids. Looked up from germline, CDR1 is LNHDA and CDR2 is SQIVND (reference sequence). The CDR3 reads CASTIQGGTGELFF. The CDR3 DNA reads TGTGCCAGTACGATCCAGGGAGGTACCGGGGAGCTGTTTTTT.

The chain uses TRBV7-3 and TRBJ2-3; D not certain. The CDR3 runs 12 residues. Looked up from germline, CDR1 is SGHTA and CDR2 is FQGTGA. V lost 1 base to trimming and J lost 4 bases, with 3 bases between them. CDR3 sequence reads: CASSLMSDTQYF. The CDR3 nucleotides read TGTGCCAGCAGCTTAATGTCAGATACGCAGTATTTT.

The chain combines TRBV7-2 with TRBJ2-3; 10 bases map to TRBD2. The trim removed 3 bases at V and 3 bases at J, leaving 6 bases unmatched. This CDR3 is built from 16 residues. Germline values: CDR1 SGHTA, CDR2 FQGNSA. CDR3 loop: CASSFSGGLGTDTQYF. CDR3 bases: TGTGCCAGCAGCTTTAGCGGGGGGCTTGGAACAGATACGCAGTATTTT.